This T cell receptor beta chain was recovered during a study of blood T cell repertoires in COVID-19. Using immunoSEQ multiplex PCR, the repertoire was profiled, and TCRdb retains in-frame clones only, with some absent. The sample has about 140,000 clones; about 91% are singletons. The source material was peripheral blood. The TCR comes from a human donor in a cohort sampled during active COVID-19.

The CDR3 protein is CASTNSYEQYF. DNA of the CDR3: TGTGCCAGCACTAACTCCTACGAGCAGTACTTC. This chain links TRBV7-2 with TRBJ2-7; D call uncertain. Germline V CDR1 and CDR2: SGHTA, FQGNSA. Trimming cost V 7 bases and J 0 bases, with 4 bases left between them. The CDR3 totals 11 residues.